Below, one T cell receptor (beta chain) is given with its context. Only in-frame clones appear in the TCRdb table, and some are missing; sequencing was by immunoSEQ multiplex PCR. The sample carries more than 2,000,000 clones, 80% to 95% recorded once. These data belong to a study of shared clonotypes between healthy human individuals. The CD4+ fraction was divided into a CD45RA+ naive subset and a CD45RA-negative memory subset. Sequenced: naive CD4+ T cells from PBMCs. As to subset: CD45RA+ positively selected. This TCR derives from a man aged 18 to 30 in good health. Some clones in this sample may be carry-over from other donors' samples.

This chain's CDR3 is CASSRRPGQGSQPQHF. The DNA of the CDR3 is TGTGCCAGCAGCCGCCGTCCGGGACAGGGTAGTCAGCCCCAGCATTTT. The chain employs TRBV7-8 and TRBJ1-5, with 9 bases aligning to TRBD1. Germline CDR1 is SGHVS and CDR2 is FQNEAQ. CDR3 length equals 16 residues. V trimming: 5 bases; J trimming: 6 bases; junction bases outside the gene matches: 11.